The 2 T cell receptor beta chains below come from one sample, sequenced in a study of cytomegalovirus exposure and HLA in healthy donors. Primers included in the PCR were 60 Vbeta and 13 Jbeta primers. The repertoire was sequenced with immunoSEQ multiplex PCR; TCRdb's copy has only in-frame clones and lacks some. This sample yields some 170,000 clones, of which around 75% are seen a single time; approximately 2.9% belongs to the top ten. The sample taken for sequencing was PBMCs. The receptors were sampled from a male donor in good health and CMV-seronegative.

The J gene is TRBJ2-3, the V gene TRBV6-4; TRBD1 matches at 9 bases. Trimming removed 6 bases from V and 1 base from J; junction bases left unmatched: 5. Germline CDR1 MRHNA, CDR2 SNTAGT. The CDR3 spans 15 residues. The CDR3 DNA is TGTGCCAGCAGCACGACAGGGGGTGGCACAGATACGCAGTATTTT. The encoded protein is CASSTTGGGTDTQYF.

The CDR3 sequence: CASSQARAGGMDSPLHF. CDR3 in DNA: TGTGCCAGCAGCCAAGCGAGGGCAGGGGGCATGGATTCACCCCTCCACTTT. The chain has TRBV4-2 and TRBJ1-6; 8 nucleotides line up with TRBD1. Per the germline V gene, CDR1 is LGHNA and CDR2 is YNFKEQ. The CDR3 is made up of 17 amino acids. V was pared by 1 base and J by 8 bases, with 10 bases of the junction left unmatched.